These 21 T cell receptor beta chains were sequenced from one sample in a study of T cell changes during pregnancy in multiple sclerosis. The repertoire was sequenced with immunoSEQ multiplex PCR; TCRdb's copy has only in-frame clones and lacks some. The repertoire holds 50,000 to 65,000 clones, with over 75% as singletons. The starting material was peripheral blood, obtained in the first trimester of pregnancy. All receptors derive from a female donor with multiple sclerosis, enrolled in a pregnancy study.

The chain joins TRBV5-4 to TRBJ1-2; D unclear. This CDR3 is built from 15 residues. Per germline, CDR1 SGHNT and CDR2 YYREEE (reference sequence). V lost 0 bases and J lost 1, with 10 bases in between. Here the CDR3 reads CASSLESGNNYGYTF. In DNA form, the CDR3 reads TGTGCCAGCAGCTTGGAGTCAGGCAATAACTATGGCTACACCTTC.

V and J are TRBV28 and TRBJ2-3, with D maybe TRBD2 (6 bases). Germline V gene lookup returns CDR1 MDHEN and CDR2 SYDVKM. This CDR3 is 15 amino acids long. V gave up 1 base and J gave up 1 base, with 9 bases separating them. CDR3 bases: TGTGCCAGCAGTTTATATAGCGGCGGCACAGATACGCAGTATTTT. Its translation is CASSLYSGGTDTQYF.

V is TRBV6-1 and J is TRBJ1-2; D perhaps matches TRBD1 (6 bases). CDR1 and CDR2 (germline): MNHNS, SASEGT. There are 15 residues in the CDR3. The V end was cut by 7 bases, the J end by 1 base, with 16 bases between. CDR3 DNA sequence: TGTGCCAGCACTCAAAAGGGGGTAAATAACTATGGCTACACCTTC. Translating it yields CASTQKGVNNYGYTF.

The V call is TRBV27, the J call TRBJ2-5; D is ambiguous. In germline, CDR1 is MNHEY, CDR2 SMNVEV (reference sequence). The V end lost 6 bases, the J end lost 2 bases, and 10 bases lay between the germline ends. This CDR3 has 13 residues. The CDR3 protein is CASRRRVQETQYF. The CDR3 bases are TGTGCCAGCAGGCGACGGGTACAAGAGACCCAGTACTTC.

The genes are TRBV28 and TRBJ2-7, with 8 bases fitting TRBD2. V shed 2 bases, J shed 6 bases, and the junction held 6 bases outside the gene matches. The CDR3 contains 14 residues. Germline CDR1 is MDHEN and CDR2 is SYDVKM. CDR3 residues: CASSLDGTRGEQYF. The CDR3 bases are TGTGCCAGCAGTTTAGATGGGACTAGAGGCGAGCAGTACTTC.

Regarding this clone: The germline gene is not matched at one end of the junction; a read error may be the cause. This chain connects TRBV5-1 to TRBJ2-1; D may be TRBD2 (6 bases). This CDR3 is built from 15 residues. CDR1 SGHRS and CDR2 YFSETQ come from the germline V gene. For the CDR3, the DNA is TGCGCCAGCAGTTTGGGGACTGCATCCTACAATGAGCAGTTCTTC. Translation: CASSLGTASYNEQFF.

This sequence joins TRBV5-6 and TRBJ1-3; D not resolved. V lost 1 base, J lost 2 bases, and 7 bases lay in between. The CDR3 is 14 residues long. CDR1 is SGHDT, CDR2 YYEEEE, per germline. The DNA for the CDR3 is TGTGCCAGCAGCTTGTGGGAGACTGGAAACACCATATATTTT. Translation gives CASSLWETGNTIYF.

The chain carries TRBV7-9 and TRBJ2-7; possible D gene TRBD2, 5 bases. The ends were cut back, 8 bases at V and 3 bases at J, with 11 bases in the middle. This CDR3 has 12 amino acids. Germline V gene data show CDR1 as SEHNR and CDR2 as FQNEAQ (reference sequence). The CDR3 DNA reads TGTGCCAGCGGCATACGGGACTACGAGCAGTACTTC. Its protein product is CASGIRDYEQYF.

The rearrangement joins TRBV19 to TRBJ2-1, with 13 bases identical to TRBD2. This CDR3 comprises 20 residues. Germline V gene lookup returns CDR1 LNHDA and CDR2 SQIVND (reference sequence). V shed 0 bases, J shed 3 bases, and the junction held 11 bases outside the gene matches. CDR3: CASSIDGLAGVSSGYNEQFF. The CDR3 DNA reads as TGTGCCAGTAGTATAGACGGACTAGCGGGAGTTTCGTCGGGCTACAATGAGCAGTTCTTC.

The chain is built from TRBV5-5 and TRBJ2-7; TRBD1 matches 7 bases. J was trimmed by 2 bases and V by 4 bases; bases with no gene match: 9. The CDR3 length is 15 residues. Germline assignment: CDR1 SGHKS and CDR2 YYEKEE (reference sequence). In DNA, the CDR3 is TGTGCCAGCAGCCCTCTGAGGGGGCCCACCTACGAGCAGTACTTC. This translates into CASSPLRGPTYEQYF.

This rearrangement joins TRBV18 to TRBJ2-1; 9 bases map to TRBD2. In germline, CDR1 is KGHSH, CDR2 LQKENI. The length of the CDR3 is 15 residues. V lost 1 base and J lost 5; bases outside the gene matches: 3. CDR3 nucleotides: TGTGCCAGCTCACCACGGACTAGCGCCGACAATGAGCAGTTCTTC. Its translation: CASSPRTSADNEQFF.

The rearrangement joins TRBV2 to TRBJ1-1; 8 bases are shared with TRBD1. CDR1 SNHLY and CDR2 FYNNEI come from the germline V gene. With 6 bases clipped from V and 4 bases from J, the junction kept 10 bases outside the gene matches. CDR3 length: 15 amino acids. The CDR3 region has the DNA TGTGCCAGCAGATTCATGGAAGACAGGGGCACTGAAGCTTTCTTT. This gives the protein CASRFMEDRGTEAFF.

The rearrangement links TRBV4-3 to TRBJ2-7; the D is unclear. CDR3 length equals 13 residues. Germline lookup yields CDR1 LGHNA and CDR2 YSLEER. Deletions cut 2 bases from V and 1 base from J, with 6 bases between. CDR3 amino acids: CASSQSTSYEQYF. The CDR3 DNA reads as TGCGCCAGCAGCCAATCAACATCCTACGAGCAGTACTTC.

The chain combines TRBV2 with TRBJ1-5, with D possibly TRBD1 on 6 matching bases. This CDR3 contains 15 residues. CDR1 and CDR2 (germline): SNHLY, FYNNEI. V lost 2 bases and J 4 bases, leaving 12 bases between the germline ends. CDR3: CASSERGLGNQPQHF. CDR3 sequence (DNA): TGTGCCAGCAGTGAAAGGGGGTTAGGGAATCAGCCCCAGCATTTT.

The rearrangement links TRBV7-2 to TRBJ2-1, with 10 positions matching TRBD2. V was pared by 5 bases and J by 6 bases, with 10 bases of the junction left unmatched. CDR1 is SGHTA and CDR2 is FQGNSA in the germline V gene. There are 16 residues in the CDR3. CDR3 coding DNA: TGTGCCAGCAGCCCCGTCCGGAGCGGGAGGGCCAATGAGCAGTTCTTC. This translates into CASSPVRSGRANEQFF. Combining the CDR3 with reference TRBV7-2 and TRBJ2-1 gives the whole variable domain GAGVSQSPSNKVTEKGKDVELRCDPISGHTALYWYRQSLGQGLEFLIYFQGNSAPDKSGLPSDRFSAERTGGSVSTLTIQRTQQEDSAVYLCASSPVRSGRANEQFFGPGTRLTVL.

V is TRBV18 and J is TRBJ2-2; 10 bases agree with TRBD1. Trimming cost V 3 bases and J 1 base; bases outside gene matches: 2. The CDR3 sequence is 16 residues long. Per germline, CDR1 KGHSH and CDR2 LQKENI. The CDR3 nucleotides read TGTGCCAGCTCACCCCGGACAGGGGGGAACACCGGGGAGCTGTTTTTT. Protein sequence: CASSPRTGGNTGELFF. The complete variable domain, with remaining parts taken from reference TRBV18 and TRBJ2-2, reads NAGVMQNPRHLVRRRGQEARLRCSPMKGHSHVYWYRQLPEEGLKFMVYLQKENIIDESGMPKERFSAEFPKEGPSILRIQQVVRGDSAAYFCASSPRTGGNTGELFFGEGSRLTVL.

V is TRBV4-1 and J is TRBJ1-2; TRBD1 agrees at 8 bases. V lost 0 bases, J lost 8 bases, and 2 bases stayed unmatched. CDR1 is MGHRA, CDR2 YSYEKL, per germline. The CDR3 is 13 residues long. CDR3 sequence (DNA): TGCGCCAGCAGCCAAGAACAGGGGGTGGGCTACACCTTC. Translation: CASSQEQGVGYTF.

This chain uses TRBV6-1 with TRBJ2-2; tentative D call: TRBD1 (6 bases). The CDR3 runs to 14 residues. CDR1 and CDR2 (germline): MNHNS, SASEGT. Trimming left V 7 bases short and J 2 bases short, with 11 bases between. In DNA form, the CDR3 reads TGTGCCAGCATAACCGGGACAAACACCGGGGAGCTGTTTTTT. Translating gives CASITGTNTGELFF.

The chain has TRBV7-9 and TRBJ2-1; TRBD2 aligns across 10 bases. This CDR3 has 17 residues. J was trimmed by 5 bases and V by 6 bases; bases with no gene match: 13. In germline, CDR1 is SEHNR, CDR2 FQNEAQ (reference sequence). The CDR3 region has the DNA TGTGCCAGCAGACACAGGACTAGCGGTTGGCCCCACAATGAGCAGTTCTTC. As protein: CASRHRTSGWPHNEQFF.

The chain uses TRBV29-1 and TRBJ2-7; possibly TRBD2 for D (6 bases). Trimming stripped 4 bases from V and 1 base from J, with 14 bases between. The V gene's germline CDR1 is SQVTM and CDR2 ANQGSEA. The CDR3 has 14 residues. CDR3: CSVGMAGRSYEQYF. DNA of the CDR3: TGCAGCGTTGGTATGGCAGGGAGGTCCTACGAGCAGTACTTC.

This chain joins TRBV7-8 and TRBJ1-1, with unresolved D. In germline, CDR1 is SGHVS, CDR2 FQNEAQ. V was pared by 1 base and J by 6 bases, with 24 bases between. This CDR3 is 18 amino acids long. In DNA form, the CDR3 reads TGTGCCAGCAGCTTAGAGCTCGCGGGTTTCGGCCCTTGGGCTGAAGCTTTCTTT. Its protein is CASSLELAGFGPWAEAFF.